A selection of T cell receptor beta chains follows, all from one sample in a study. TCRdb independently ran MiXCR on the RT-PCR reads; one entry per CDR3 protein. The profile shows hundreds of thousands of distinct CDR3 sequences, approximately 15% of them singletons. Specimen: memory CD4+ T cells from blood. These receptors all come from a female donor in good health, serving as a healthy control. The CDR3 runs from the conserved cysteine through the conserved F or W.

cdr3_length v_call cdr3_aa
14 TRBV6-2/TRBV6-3 CASQRQGVTGELFF
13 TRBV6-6 CASSFDREGGYTF
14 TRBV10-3 CAIRTSGGYNEQFF
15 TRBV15 CATSSSQGAVRGYTF
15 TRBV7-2 CASSFGGGPAGELFF
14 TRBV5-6 CASHLAGPSYEQYF
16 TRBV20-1 CSARPLGFADGPVSHF
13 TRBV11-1 CASSKDNRGEQYF
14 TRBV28 CASSPPGPTYGYTF
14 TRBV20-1 CSARWGAHNEKLFF
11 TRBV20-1 CSSGQHEKLFF
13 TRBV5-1 CASRWDWNTEAFF
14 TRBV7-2 CASSRTSGQESQYF
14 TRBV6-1 CASSEGSGHYEQYF
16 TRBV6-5 CASSRRQGADTGELFF
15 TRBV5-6 CASSLLASGSYEQYF
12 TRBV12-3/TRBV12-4 CASAPAASEQYF
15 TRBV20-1 CSASVNSLTGEPQHF
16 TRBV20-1 CSARDQVAGGNQPQHF
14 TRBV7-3 CASRRTGSSYEQYF
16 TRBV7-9 CASSLRSTANTGELFF
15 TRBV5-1 CASSSMWAGQETQYF
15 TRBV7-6 CASSPSHGSYNEQFF
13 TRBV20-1 CSARDGTSGGQYF
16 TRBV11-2 CASSLGGLAGGETQYF
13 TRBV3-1 CASSQGTAQGYTF
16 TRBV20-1 CSARWRAGGKNTEAFF
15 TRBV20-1 CSANSGTGIQDTQYF
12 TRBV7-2 CASSLLPNGYTF
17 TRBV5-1 CASSLEGTSGNTDTQYF
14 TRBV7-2 CASSLVKGSNEQFF
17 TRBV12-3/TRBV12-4 CASEVGSRRGNTGELFF
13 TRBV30 CAWSRTAGTEQFF
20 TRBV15 CATSRVVGGSGMGTYNEQFF
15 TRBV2 CASSENRGRDEKLFF
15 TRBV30 CAWSVQGQGTGELFF
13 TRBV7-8 CASSLRAPIEAFF
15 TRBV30 CAWRNTHDSGNTIYF
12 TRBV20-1 CSGRPNGDTQYF
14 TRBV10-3 CATSTGSSGNTIYF
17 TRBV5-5 CASSSNPGRDAGNTIYF
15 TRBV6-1 CASSDRGTPGDTQYF
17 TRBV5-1 CASSSGLAGGSSYEQYF
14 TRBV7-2 CASSMASGGGELFF
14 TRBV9 CASSVETSGNTIYF
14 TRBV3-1 CASSRAHSGNTIYF
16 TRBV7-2 CASSFGGRVFRETQYF
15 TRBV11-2 CASSFRGVEDGELFF
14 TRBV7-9 CASSFPALNTEAFF
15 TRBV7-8 CASSGRTGLGYEQYF
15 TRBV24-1 CATSTPGRGSHTQYF
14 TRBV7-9 CASSLSTGDNEQFF
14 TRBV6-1 CASSRSGAWPEAFF
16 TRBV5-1 CASSGGLAGGTDTQYF
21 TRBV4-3 CASSQDPYPEGGRSSGNTIYF
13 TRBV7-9 CASTYLGGPPTLF
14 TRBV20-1 CSARAPTDTGELFF